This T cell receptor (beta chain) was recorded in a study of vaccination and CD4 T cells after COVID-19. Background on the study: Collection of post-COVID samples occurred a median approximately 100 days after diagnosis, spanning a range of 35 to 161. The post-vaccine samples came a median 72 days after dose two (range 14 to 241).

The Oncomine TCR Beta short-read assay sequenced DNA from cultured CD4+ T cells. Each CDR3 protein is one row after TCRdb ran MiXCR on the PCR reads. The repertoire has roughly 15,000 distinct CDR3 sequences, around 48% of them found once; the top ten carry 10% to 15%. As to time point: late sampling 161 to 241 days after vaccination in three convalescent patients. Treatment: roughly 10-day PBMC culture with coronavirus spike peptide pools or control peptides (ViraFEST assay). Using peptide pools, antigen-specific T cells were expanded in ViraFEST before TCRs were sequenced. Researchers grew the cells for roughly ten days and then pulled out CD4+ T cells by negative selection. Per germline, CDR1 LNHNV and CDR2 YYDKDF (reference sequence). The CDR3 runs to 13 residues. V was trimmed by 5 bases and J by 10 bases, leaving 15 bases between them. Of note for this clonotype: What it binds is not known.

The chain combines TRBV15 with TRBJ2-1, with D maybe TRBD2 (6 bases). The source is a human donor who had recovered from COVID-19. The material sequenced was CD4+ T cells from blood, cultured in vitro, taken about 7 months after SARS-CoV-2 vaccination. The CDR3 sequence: CATSGGTSTEQFF. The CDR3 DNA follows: TGTGCCACCAGCGGAGGAACTAGCACCGAGCAGTTCTTC.